A selection of T cell receptor beta chains follows, all from one sample in a study of blood T cell repertoires in COVID-19. Assay used: immunoSEQ multiplex PCR; TCRdb lists only in-frame clones, some missing. The data show about 42,000 clones, around 80% seen once. The sequenced sample consisted of peripheral blood. The receptor source for this set is a man older than 75 with acute or convalescent COVID-19. Each CDR3 is given without its conserved first and last residue. The order of the fields is V gene, CDR3 protein.

TRBV19,ASINGGFMNTEAF
TRBV6-1,ASSDVGALH
TRBV6-5,ASSYSAVINNEQF
TRBV4-2,ASSQDIDSQPQH
TRBV6-5,ASSRDNHYEQY
TRBV5-4,ASSWTGSYGYT
TRBV5-4,ASSLVDRRNSPLH
TRBV28,ASSSGQAIGEQF
TRBV3-1/TRBV3-2,ASSQPGTALSGNTIY
TRBV5-1,ASSAQGGDTEAF
TRBV12-3/TRBV12-4,ASSRQSGETQY
TRBV19,ASSRGEGLSSYNEQF
TRBV5-4,ASSLVGVDEQF
TRBV29-1,SVLGQNYGYT
TRBV2,ASSAGAFGNTIY
TRBV3-1/TRBV3-2,ASSQQWGGNQPQH
TRBV5-1,ASSSAGQGLTEQY
TRBV19,ASKPRGLGTDTQY
TRBV9,ASSQGQGDYEQY
TRBV5-4,ASSSAGLMNTEAF
TRBV3-1/TRBV3-2,ASSGLAGSSYEQY
TRBV7-9,ASSSRARIYEQY
TRBV7-9,ASSFQGKLF
TRBV6-1,ASSVGLAEPTDTQY